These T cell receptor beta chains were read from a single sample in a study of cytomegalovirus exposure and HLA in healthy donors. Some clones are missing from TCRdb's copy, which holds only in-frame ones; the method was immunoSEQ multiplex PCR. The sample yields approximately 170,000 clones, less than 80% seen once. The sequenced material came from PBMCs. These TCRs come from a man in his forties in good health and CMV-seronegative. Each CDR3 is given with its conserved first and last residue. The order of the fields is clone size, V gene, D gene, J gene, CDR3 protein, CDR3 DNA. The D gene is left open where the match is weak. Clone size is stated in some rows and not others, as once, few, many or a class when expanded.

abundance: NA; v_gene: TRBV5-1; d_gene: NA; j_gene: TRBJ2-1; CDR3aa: CASSGDPGLYNEQFF; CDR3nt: TGCGCCAGCAGCGGAGATCCAGGGTTGTACAATGAGCAGTTCTTC
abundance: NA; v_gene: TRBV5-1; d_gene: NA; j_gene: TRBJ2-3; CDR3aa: CASSPRQYSTDTQYF; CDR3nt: TGCGCCAGCAGCCCACGACAGTATAGCACAGATACGCAGTATTTT
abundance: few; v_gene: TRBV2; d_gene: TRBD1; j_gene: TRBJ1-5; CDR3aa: CASNDRVSNQPQHF; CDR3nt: TGTGCCAGCAATGACAGGGTTAGCAATCAGCCCCAGCATTTT
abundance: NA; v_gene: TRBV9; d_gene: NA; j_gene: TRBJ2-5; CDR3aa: CASSPVGTLTGETQYF; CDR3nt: TGTGCCAGCAGTCCCGTAGGTACGCTCACAGGAGAGACCCAGTACTTC
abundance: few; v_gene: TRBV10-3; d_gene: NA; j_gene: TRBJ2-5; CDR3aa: CAIPWGQVPQETQYF; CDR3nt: TGTGCCATCCCTTGGGGGCAGGTGCCCCAAGAGACCCAGTACTTC
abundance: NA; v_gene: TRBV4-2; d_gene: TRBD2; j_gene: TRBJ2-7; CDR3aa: CASSPAGGAAGVQVQQYF; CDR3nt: TGTGCCAGCAGCCCGGCGGGGGGGGCGGCGGGGGTGCAGGTCCAGCAGTACTTC
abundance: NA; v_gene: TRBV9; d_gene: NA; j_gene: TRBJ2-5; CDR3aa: CASSFAGSQETQYF; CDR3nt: TGTGCCAGCAGCTTTGCAGGGTCCCAAGAGACCCAGTACTTC
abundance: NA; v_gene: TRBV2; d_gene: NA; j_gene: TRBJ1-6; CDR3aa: CASSEARVSPLHF; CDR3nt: TGTGCCAGCAGTGAAGCGAGGGTTTCACCCCTCCACTTT
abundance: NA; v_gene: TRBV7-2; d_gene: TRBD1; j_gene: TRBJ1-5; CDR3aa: CASSSRQGVFEPQHF; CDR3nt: TGTGCCAGCAGCTCCAGACAGGGGGTATTTGAGCCCCAGCATTTT
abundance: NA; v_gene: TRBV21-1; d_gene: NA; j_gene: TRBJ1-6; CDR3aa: CASSKVFGQGAPRMGPLHF; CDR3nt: NA
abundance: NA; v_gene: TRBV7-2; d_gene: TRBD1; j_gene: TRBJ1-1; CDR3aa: CASSYTGGRTNTEAFF; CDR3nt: TGTGCCAGCAGCTACACAGGGGGGAGGACGAACACTGAAGCTTTCTTT
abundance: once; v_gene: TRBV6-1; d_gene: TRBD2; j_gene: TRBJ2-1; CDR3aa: CASSERSGRISNEQFF; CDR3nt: TGTGCCAGCAGTGAACGAAGCGGGAGGATATCCAATGAGCAGTTCTTC
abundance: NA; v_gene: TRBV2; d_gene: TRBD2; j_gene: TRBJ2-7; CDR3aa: CASSRLAGAPHEQYF; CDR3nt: TGTGCCAGCAGTAGACTAGCGGGAGCTCCCCACGAGCAGTACTTC
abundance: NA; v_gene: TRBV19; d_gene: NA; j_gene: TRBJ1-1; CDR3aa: CASTSGQPNTEAFF; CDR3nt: TGTGCCAGTACGTCAGGACAGCCGAACACTGAAGCTTTCTTT
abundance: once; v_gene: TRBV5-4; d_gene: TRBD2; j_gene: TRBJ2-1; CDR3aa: CASSLRASGSYNEQFF; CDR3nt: TGTGCCAGCAGCTTGCGGGCTAGCGGGAGCTACAATGAGCAGTTCTTC
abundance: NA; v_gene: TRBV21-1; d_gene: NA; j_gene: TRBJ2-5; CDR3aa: CASSTRTGTQETQYF; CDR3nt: TGTGCCAGCAGCACCCGGACAGGGACCCAAGAGACCCAGTACTTC
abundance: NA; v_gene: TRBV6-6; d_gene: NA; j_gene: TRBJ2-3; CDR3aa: CASSTKAQRYTDTQYF; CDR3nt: TGCGCCAGCAGCACCAAGGCCCAGCGGTATACAGATACGCAGTATTTT
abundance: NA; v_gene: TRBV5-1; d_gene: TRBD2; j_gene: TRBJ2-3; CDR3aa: CASSSEAGPTDTQYF; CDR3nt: TGCGCCAGCAGCTCCGAAGCGGGACCCACAGATACGCAGTATTTT
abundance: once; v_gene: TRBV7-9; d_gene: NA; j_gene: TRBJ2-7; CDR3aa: CASSSEQGRAYEQYF; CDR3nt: TGTGCCAGCAGCTCCGAACAGGGCAGGGCTTACGAGCAGTACTTC
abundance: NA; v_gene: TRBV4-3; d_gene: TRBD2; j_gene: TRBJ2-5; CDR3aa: CASSQDKNLAGGEETQYF; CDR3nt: TGCGCCAGCAGCCAAGATAAGAACCTAGCGGGGGGGGAGGAGACCCAGTACTTC